These 30 T cell receptor beta chains came from one sample sequenced in a study of blood T cell repertoires in COVID-19. Using immunoSEQ multiplex PCR, the repertoire was profiled, and TCRdb retains in-frame clones only, with some absent. This table has almost 55,000 clones, about 87% appearing once. What was sequenced was peripheral blood. The receptors originated from a human donor in a cohort sampled during active COVID-19.

The chain combines TRBV10-2 with TRBJ2-3, with TRBD2 identical over 11 bases. The germline CDR1 and CDR2 sequences are WSHSY and SAAADI. The CDR3 has 15 residues. J gave up 6 bases and V 4 bases, and 6 bases lay outside the gene matches. CDR3 amino acids: CASSGVAGGVDTQYF. The CDR3 coding sequence is TGCGCCAGCAGTGGGGTAGCGGGGGGGGTGGATACGCAGTATTTT.

This chain links TRBV5-4 with TRBJ2-1, with 16 nucleotides matching TRBD2. Losses at the gene ends were 4 bases for V and 7 bases for J; bases not matched to a gene: 11. The CDR3 consists of 18 residues. The germline V gene encodes CDR1 SGHNT and CDR2 YYREEE (reference sequence). CDR3 sequence (DNA): TGTGCCAGCAGCACCGGGACTAGCGGGAGGGCCATGGATAATGAGCAGTTCTTC. As protein: CASSTGTSGRAMDNEQFF.

The chain recombines TRBV7-9 with TRBJ2-7, with TRBD2 matching 9 bases. The CDR3 runs 14 residues. Germline-derived CDR1 and CDR2 are SEHNR and FQNEAQ (reference sequence). The V and J ends lost 3 bases and 5 bases, in that order; junction bases with no gene match: 5. The CDR3 bases are TGTGCCAGCAGCTTGGCTGGGACTAGCAACGAGCAGTACTTC. Its translation is CASSLAGTSNEQYF.

The genes are TRBV18 and TRBJ2-5, with D possibly TRBD2 on 5 matching bases. Germline V gives CDR1 KGHSH, CDR2 LQKENI. Trimming shortened V by 2 bases and J by 5 bases, and 15 bases separated the two germline ends. The CDR3 runs 15 residues. The CDR3 DNA reads as TGTGCCAGCTCACCAATAGACTATCTCGGGGAGACCCAGTACTTC. Residues: CASSPIDYLGETQYF.

The rearrangement uses TRBV19 and TRBJ1-4; 7 nucleotides agree with TRBD1. Per the germline V gene, CDR1 is LNHDA and CDR2 is SQIVND (reference sequence). Losses at the gene ends were 6 bases for V and 2 bases for J; bases not matched to a gene: 3. The CDR3 length is 14 residues. CDR3 region: CASSPTGTNEKLFF. The CDR3 bases are TGTGCCAGTAGCCCGACAGGGACTAATGAAAAACTGTTTTTT.

The chain joins TRBV9 to TRBJ1-2; the match to TRBD1 covers 9 bases. This CDR3 is 14 amino acids long. Trimming took 0 bases from V and 7 from J; bases not matched to a gene: 4. Germline V gives CDR1 SGDLS, CDR2 YYNGEE. The CDR3 DNA reads as TGTGCCAGCAGCGTAGACGTGACAGGGGGTGGCTACACCTTC. Its translation: CASSVDVTGGGYTF.

The chain couples TRBV6-1 to TRBJ2-5, with 11 bases lining up with TRBD1. This CDR3 has 16 amino acids. After removal of 4 bases from V and 4 bases from J, the junction contained 8 bases not matched to a gene. Per the germline V gene, CDR1 is MNHNS and CDR2 is SASEGT. CDR3 residues: CASSVQDRGRGETQYF. The CDR3 bases are TGTGCCAGCAGTGTCCAGGACAGGGGGCGAGGAGAGACCCAGTACTTC.

The J gene is TRBJ1-4, the V gene TRBV3-1 (or the pseudogene TRBV3-2); D gene unclear. Germline lookup yields CDR1 LGHDT and CDR2 YNNKEL (reference sequence). Trimming took off 0 bases at V and 2 bases at J, with 13 bases between the two ends. The CDR3 has 17 amino acids. CDR3 region: CASSQESDPRTNEKLFF. CDR3 bases: TGTGCCAGCAGCCAAGAATCAGACCCGAGGACTAATGAAAAACTGTTTTTT.

The J gene is TRBJ2-3, the V gene TRBV6-5; 7 nucleotides agree with TRBD1. V gave up 8 bases and J gave up 7 bases; unmatched junction bases: 12. CDR3 length: 14 residues. The germline V gene encodes CDR1 MNHEY and CDR2 SVGAGI. The CDR3, as DNA: TGTGCCAGCCTTCTGACAGGGCCCAGCTATACGCAGTATTTT. It yields the protein CASLLTGPSYTQYF.

V gene TRBV13 combines with J gene TRBJ2-7; D is uncertain. CDR3 size: 13 residues. Germline CDR1 PRHDT, CDR2 FYEKMQ (reference sequence). Trimming removed 0 bases from V and 3 bases from J, with 6 bases in between. In nucleotides, the CDR3 is TGTGCCAGCAGCTTAGGGACAAACTACGAGCAGTACTTC. It yields the protein CASSLGTNYEQYF.

The chain recombines TRBV5-5 with TRBJ2-1, with TRBD2 identical over 7 bases. CDR3 length equals 15 residues. The germline CDR1 and CDR2 sequences are SGHKS and YYEKEE (reference sequence). With V trimmed by 4 bases and J by 12 bases, 16 bases remained unmatched. This CDR3 reads CASSGQPGGTMTQFF. The CDR3 DNA follows: TGTGCCAGCAGCGGTCAACCGGGGGGAACAATGACGCAGTTCTTC. Full variable domain (rest looked up from reference TRBV5-5 and TRBJ2-1): DAGVTQSPTHLIKTRGQQVTLRCSPISGHKSVSWYQQVLGQGPQFIFQYYEKEERGRGNFPDRFSARQFPNYSSELNVNALLLGDSALYLCASSGQPGGTMTQFFGPGTRLTVL.

V and J are TRBV3-1 (or the pseudogene TRBV3-2) and TRBJ2-2; 8 positions match TRBD2. Unmatched junction bases numbered 9, after V lost 6 bases and J lost 6 bases. The CDR3 totals 15 residues. In germline, CDR1 is LGHDT, CDR2 YNNKEL (reference sequence). The CDR3 DNA reads as TGTGCCAGCAGGTCCGGGACTAGTGTTCCCGGGGAGCTGTTTTTT. This sequence encodes CASRSGTSVPGELFF.

The chain couples TRBV7-8 to TRBJ1-5; D may be TRBD1 (6 bases). CDR3 length: 14 amino acids. Trimming shortened V by 7 bases and J by 4 bases, and 14 bases separated the two germline ends. The germline V gene has CDR1 SGHVS and CDR2 FQNEAQ. Here the CDR3 reads CASNGGGGNQPQHF. CDR3 nucleotide sequence: TGTGCCAGCAACGGGGGAGGGGGGAATCAGCCCCAGCATTTT.

V and J are TRBV2 and TRBJ2-5, with 14 bases fitting TRBD2. Looked up from germline, CDR1 is SNHLY and CDR2 is FYNNEI. V shed 5 bases and J 5 bases; nucleotides not matched to a gene: 4. The CDR3 loop spans 15 amino acids. CDR3 DNA sequence: TGTGCCAGCAGTAGAAGACTAGCGGGGGGGGAGACCCAGTACTTC. Translated: CASSRRLAGGETQYF.

The rearrangement joins TRBV6-6 to TRBJ1-1; D may be TRBD1 (6 bases). This CDR3 has 15 amino acids. Trimming left V 0 bases short and J 3 bases short, with 11 bases between. In germline, CDR1 is MNHNY, CDR2 SVGAGI (reference sequence). The DNA for the CDR3 is TGTGCCAGCAGTTACTCCAGAAACAGGGACACTGAAGCTTTCTTT. This sequence encodes CASSYSRNRDTEAFF.

The rearrangement uses TRBV9 and TRBJ2-2, with 7 bases identical to TRBD2. The germline V gene has CDR1 SGDLS and CDR2 YYNGEE. V gave up 1 base and J gave up 5 bases; unmatched junction bases: 5. The CDR3 totals 15 residues. CDR3 DNA sequence: TGTGCCAGCAGCGTATGGAGCGGGGCTACCGGGGAGCTGTTTTTT. Protein product: CASSVWSGATGELFF.

The chain couples TRBV30 to TRBJ1-1; 8 positions match TRBD1. V dropped 2 bases and J dropped 2; count of bases not matched to a gene: 7. Germline loops: CDR1 GTSNPN, CDR2 SVGIG (reference sequence). The CDR3 loop spans 15 amino acids. The CDR3 DNA reads as TGTGCCTGGAGTAGACAGGGGAAGGTAAACACTGAAGCTTTCTTT. Translation gives CAWSRQGKVNTEAFF.

The genes are TRBV5-1 and TRBJ2-7; 8 bases are a match to TRBD1. The CDR3 runs to 16 residues. Germline V gene lookup returns CDR1 SGHRS and CDR2 YFSETQ. V lost 7 bases, J lost 1 base, and 13 bases stayed unmatched. In nucleotides, the CDR3 is TGCGCCAGCTTCCCAGGAACAGGGGGTCGATCCTACGAGCAGTACTTC. Translated: CASFPGTGGRSYEQYF. Full variable domain (missing parts from reference TRBV5-1 and TRBJ2-7): KAGVTQTPRYLIKTRGQQVTLSCSPISGHRSVSWYQQTPGQGLQFLFEYFSETQRNKGNFPGRFSGRQFSNSRSEMNVSTLELGDSALYLCASFPGTGGRSYEQYFGPGTRLTVT.

V usage is TRBV6-1 and J usage is TRBJ2-1; TRBD2 might be the D (5 bases). This CDR3 has 15 residues. Trimming stripped 1 base from V and 2 bases from J, with 9 bases between. Per germline, CDR1 MNHNS and CDR2 SASEGT. This CDR3 reads CASSEGNSAYNEQFF. CDR3 nucleotide sequence: TGTGCCAGCAGTGAAGGAAATAGCGCCTACAATGAGCAGTTCTTC.

The J gene is TRBJ2-1, the V gene TRBV5-1, with D perhaps TRBD2 (5 bases). The CDR3 is made up of 14 amino acids. The V and J ends lost 5 bases and 0 bases respectively, with 9 bases between them. CDR1 is SGHRS, CDR2 YFSETQ, per germline. CDR3 in DNA: TGCGCCAGCAGTCTAGCCAGCTCCTACAATGAGCAGTTCTTC. This encodes CASSLASSYNEQFF.

The chain has TRBV6-2 or TRBV6-3 and TRBJ1-1; no clear D. Trimming pared 0 bases from V and 4 bases from J, leaving 9 bases between. The CDR3 runs to 14 residues. Per the germline V gene, CDR1 is MNHEY and CDR2 is SVGEGT. The CDR3 sequence: CASSYSKAGTEAFF. In nucleotides, the CDR3 is TGTGCCAGCAGTTACTCGAAGGCAGGCACTGAAGCTTTCTTT.

J is TRBJ2-1 and V is TRBV5-6; D is undetermined. The CDR3 spans 12 residues. Germline V CDR1 and CDR2: SGHDT, YYEEEE. V was pared by 2 bases and J by 7 bases, with 7 bases between. CDR3 nucleotide sequence: TGTGCCAGCAGCTTTCAGGTGAATGAGCAGTTCTTC. It encodes CASSFQVNEQFF.

The CDR3 loop reads CASSDGIRPQHF. Written as DNA, the CDR3 is TGTGCCAGTTCCGACGGGATCCGACCCCAGCATTTT. This rearrangement joins TRBV14 to TRBJ1-5, with D unclear. There are 12 residues in the CDR3. Germline V gene lookup returns CDR1 SGHDN and CDR2 FVKESK. V was clipped by 9 bases and J by 10 bases, with 16 bases between them.

V and J are TRBV6-5 and TRBJ1-6; D not certain. V gave up 6 bases and J gave up 8 bases, with 11 bases separating them. This CDR3 comprises 13 residues. The germline CDR1 and CDR2 sequences are MNHEY and SVGAGI. CDR3 DNA sequence: TGTGCCAGCAGACCGGGGTATGATTCACCCCTCCACTTT. Protein product: CASRPGYDSPLHF.

The V gene is TRBV30, the J gene TRBJ1-2, with 7 bases matching TRBD1. The V gene end was trimmed by 2 bases and the J gene end by 4 bases; junction bases not matched to a gene: 7. Germline-derived CDR1 and CDR2 are GTSNPN and SVGIG (reference sequence). The CDR3 runs 14 residues. CDR3 loop: CAWSSEGAVYGYTF. In nucleotides, the CDR3 is TGTGCCTGGAGTTCAGAGGGGGCCGTCTATGGCTACACCTTC.

The V gene is TRBV10-2, the J gene TRBJ2-3; a weak D match, TRBD1 (6 bases). The germline CDR1 and CDR2 sequences are WSHSY and SAAADI. The CDR3 contains 15 residues. Trimming pared 3 bases from V and 4 bases from J, leaving 14 bases between. The CDR3 DNA follows: TGCGCCAGCAGTGACCAGGGGCTGAGGGCAGATACGCAGTATTTT. This gives the protein CASSDQGLRADTQYF.

In its sample, this clone was seen once. The CDR3 bases are TGTGCCAGCAGCCCCTGGGGGGGCGTCCAAGAGACCCAGTACTTC. As protein: CASSPWGGVQETQYF. The chain joins TRBV11-2 to TRBJ2-5; TRBD2 is a possible D gene (7 bases). The V end was cut by 5 bases, the J end by 1 base, with 14 bases between. This CDR3 comprises 15 residues. Germline CDR1 and CDR2: SGHAT and FQNNGV.

The chain has TRBV10-2 and TRBJ2-2; weak D call: TRBD1 (6 bases). Trimming removed 8 bases from V and 0 bases from J, with 19 bases in between. The CDR3 is made up of 17 amino acids. CDR1 is WSHSY and CDR2 is SAAADI in the germline V gene. The CDR3 DNA follows: TGCGCCAGCCGTCCCGGGACATATTTTACGAACACCGGGGAGCTGTTTTTT. It codes for CASRPGTYFTNTGELFF.

CDR3 nucleotides: TGTGCCAGCAGTTTGAACAGGGAGCCCCAGCATTTT. Its translation is CASSLNREPQHF. The J gene is TRBJ1-5, the V gene TRBV12-3 or TRBV12-4, with D possibly matching TRBD1 (6 bases). The CDR3 has 12 amino acids. Between the trimmed V and J ends, which lost 3 bases and 8 bases, there was a span of 8 bases.

The rearrangement joins TRBV10-3 to TRBJ1-2; D unclear. Trimming shortened V by 3 bases and J by 5 bases, and 7 bases separated the two germline ends. Germline CDR1 reads ENHRY; CDR2 reads SYGVKD. The CDR3 has 12 amino acids. The CDR3, as DNA: TGTGCCATCAGTGAAGTCGGGTATGGCTACACCTTC. This gives the protein CAISEVGYGYTF.